Following are 32 T cell receptor beta chains from one sample sequenced in a study of blood T cell repertoires in COVID-19. Sequenced by immunoSEQ multiplex PCR; TCRdb stores in-frame clones only, minus some. The sample lists 250,000 or so clones; around nine tenths were seen once. The sample taken for sequencing was PBMCs or T cells enriched from blood (not recorded which). Receptors were obtained from a woman aged 18-29 years who had recovered from COVID-19.

The chain employs TRBV7-2 and TRBJ2-3, with 9 bases lining up with TRBD2. The germline V gene encodes CDR1 SGHTA and CDR2 FQGNSA. V was pared by 0 bases and J by 5 bases, with 9 bases of the junction left unmatched. The CDR3 sequence is 17 residues long. CDR3 bases: TGTGCCAGCAGCTTAGCCGTAGTGCGACTAGCGGAAGATACGCAGTATTTT. Its protein product is CASSLAVVRLAEDTQYF.

CDR3 nucleotides: TGTGCCAGCAGTTTCCACCGTGACGAGGGGGCCTATGGCTACACCTTC. Translation: CASSFHRDEGAYGYTF. The chain combines TRBV28 with TRBJ1-2, with 7 bases lining up with TRBD1. This CDR3 contains 16 residues. From germline, CDR1 is MDHEN and CDR2 SYDVKM. V was pared by 3 bases and J by 4 bases, with 11 bases of the junction left unmatched.

The rearrangement uses TRBV4-1 and TRBJ2-7; perhaps TRBD1 as D (5 bases). CDR1 is MGHRA and CDR2 is YSYEKL in the germline V gene. V lost 1 base, J lost 1 base, and 17 bases lay in between. The length of the CDR3 is 17 residues. The CDR3 loop reads CASSQATSGKKSYEQYF. The CDR3 DNA sequence: TGCGCCAGCAGCCAAGCCACCTCAGGGAAAAAATCCTACGAGCAGTACTTC.

This chain uses TRBV5-1 with TRBJ2-2; 8 nucleotides line up with TRBD2. Per the germline V gene, CDR1 is SGHRS and CDR2 is YFSETQ. The CDR3 is 16 residues long. V gave up 4 bases and J gave up 0 bases; unmatched junction bases: 5. CDR3 loop: CASSPPAGANTGELFF. CDR3 coding DNA: TGCGCCAGCAGCCCCCCAGCGGGAGCGAACACCGGGGAGCTGTTTTTT.

The chain combines TRBV12-3 or TRBV12-4 with TRBJ1-2; D call uncertain. The V gene lost 2 bases and the J gene lost 2 bases, with 6 bases spanning the gap. The length of the CDR3 is 13 residues. Here the CDR3 reads CASSLYGNYGYTF. The DNA of the CDR3 is TGTGCCAGCAGTTTATACGGGAACTATGGCTACACCTTC.

This chain joins TRBV28 and TRBJ1-2, with 9 bases lining up with TRBD1. Germline assignment: CDR1 MDHEN and CDR2 SYDVKM. The V segment lost 5 bases and the J segment 3 bases; nucleotides outside the gene matches: 7. The CDR3 covers 15 residues. The CDR3 DNA is TGTGCCAGCAGTGAAGTGGACAGGGGAGACTATGGCTACACCTTC. Translation gives CASSEVDRGDYGYTF.

The chain uses TRBV7-2 and TRBJ2-5, with TRBD2 matching 8 bases. Germline V gene sequence: CDR1 SGHTA, CDR2 FQGNSA. V was pared by 1 base and J by 4 bases, with 2 bases of the junction left unmatched. The length of the CDR3 is 14 residues. The CDR3 region has the DNA TGTGCCAGCAGCTTAGTACGGGGGGGAGAGACCCAGTACTTC. Its protein is CASSLVRGGETQYF.

This clone was detected once. The chain is built from TRBV6-4 and TRBJ1-1; 9 positions match TRBD1. V lost 6 bases and J lost 1; bases outside the gene matches: 3. Germline lookup yields CDR1 MRHNA and CDR2 SNTAGT. The CDR3 is 14 residues long. This chain's CDR3 is CASSAGQGNTEAFF. The DNA for the CDR3 is TGTGCCAGCAGCGCGGGACAGGGGAACACTGAAGCTTTCTTT.

J is TRBJ2-3 and V is TRBV28; 7 positions match TRBD2. Germline V gene data show CDR1 as MDHEN and CDR2 as SYDVKM. The CDR3 runs 16 residues. The J segment lost 3 bases and the V segment lost 4 bases, leaving 10 bases of the junction unmatched. CDR3 region: CASSSSSGLGTDTQYF. The CDR3 DNA reads as TGTGCCAGCAGTTCCTCTAGCGGCCTGGGGACAGATACGCAGTATTTT.

The J gene is TRBJ1-5, the V gene TRBV25-1; D is ambiguous. Germline V gene data show CDR1 as MGHDK and CDR2 as SYGVNS. V lost 0 bases and J lost 4, with 7 bases in between. The CDR3 is made up of 14 amino acids. CDR3 in DNA: TGTGCCAGCAGTGAATACGGGTTAAATCAGCCCCAGCATTTT. It specifies CASSEYGLNQPQHF. The full variable domain, rest sourced from reference TRBV25-1 and TRBJ1-5, is EADIYQTPRYLVIGTGKKITLECSQTMGHDKMYWYQQDPGMELHLIHYSYGVNSTEKGDLSSESTVSRIRTEHFPLTLESARPSHTSQYLCASSEYGLNQPQHFGDGTRLSIL.

The chain's CDR3 is CASSFWGGAGMNTEAFF. The CDR3 coding sequence is TGTGCCAGCAGTTTTTGGGGGGGCGCGGGTATGAACACTGAAGCTTTCTTT. V usage is TRBV28 and J usage is TRBJ1-1; D may be TRBD1 (6 bases). CDR1 is MDHEN and CDR2 is SYDVKM in the germline V gene. The CDR3 is made up of 17 amino acids. V lost 3 bases and J lost 0, with 17 bases in between. Using reference TRBV28 and TRBJ1-1 for the parts outside the CDR3, the full variable domain is DVKVTQSSRYLVKRTGEKVFLECVQDMDHENMFWYRQDPGLGLRLIYFSYDVKMKEKGDIPEGYSVSREKKERFSLILESASTNQTSMYLCASSFWGGAGMNTEAFFGQGTRLTVV.

This chain uses TRBV10-3 with TRBJ2-5, with 7 bases identical to TRBD1. The junction had 10 bases not matched to a gene; V was cut back by 4 bases and J by 2 bases. The CDR3 extends over 16 amino acids. Per the germline V gene, CDR1 is ENHRY and CDR2 is SYGVKD. CDR3 nucleotide sequence: TGTGCCATCAGTGGTCGACGGGCAGGGGGACAAGAGACCCAGTACTTC. It translates to CAISGRRAGGQETQYF.

V gene TRBV4-1 combines with J gene TRBJ2-3; 15 bases line up with TRBD2. CDR3 length: 19 amino acids. Germline V lookup: CDR1 MGHRA, CDR2 YSYEKL. After removal of 2 bases from V and 3 bases from J, the junction contained 9 bases not matched to a gene. The CDR3 spells CASSQHGTSGGPLTDTQYF. The DNA for the CDR3 is TGCGCCAGCAGCCAACATGGGACTAGCGGGGGGCCCCTTACAGATACGCAGTATTTT.

The genes are TRBV2 and TRBJ2-1; TRBD2 agrees at 9 bases. Trimming took 7 bases from V and 3 from J; bases not matched to a gene: 16. This CDR3 is 18 amino acids long. The germline V gene has CDR1 SNHLY and CDR2 FYNNEI. The CDR3 DNA sequence: TGTGCCAGCACCCCCCCTGTGGGGAGACTAGCGGTCTACAATGAGCAGTTCTTC. Translating it yields CASTPPVGRLAVYNEQFF.

The chain carries TRBV27 and TRBJ2-7; possible D gene TRBD1, 5 bases. The V gene's germline CDR1 is MNHEY and CDR2 SMNVEV (reference sequence). V shed 6 bases and J shed 0 bases, with 15 bases lying between them. The CDR3 totals 15 residues. Written as DNA, the CDR3 is TGTGCCAGCAGCTTAACAGGATACAGCTCCTACGAGCAGTACTTC. Amino acids: CASSLTGYSSYEQYF.

The chain links TRBV3-1 (or the pseudogene TRBV3-2) to TRBJ1-2; weak D call: TRBD1 (5 bases). The germline gives CDR1 LGHDT, CDR2 YNNKEL (reference sequence). This CDR3 spans 15 amino acids. V shed 7 bases and J shed 4 bases, with 19 bases lying between them. CDR3 coding DNA: TGTGCCAGCACTCTAAGAGGGAGGGGAGGCTATGGCTACACCTTC. Its protein is CASTLRGRGGYGYTF.

On this clone: One junction end does not reproduce the germline sequence, and a read error may be involved. The gene calls are TRBV18 and TRBJ1-1; 7 nucleotides line up with TRBD1. Germline-derived CDR1 and CDR2 are KGHSH and LQKENI. This CDR3 has 13 residues. The CDR3 coding sequence is TGCGCTACAGTACAGGGGATGAACACTGAAGCTTTCTTT. This sequence encodes CATVQGMNTEAFF.

There are a few counts of this clone. The rearrangement links TRBV3-1 (or the pseudogene TRBV3-2) to TRBJ2-1; 7 bases map to TRBD1. The germline CDR1 and CDR2 sequences are LGHDT and YNNKEL (reference sequence). The CDR3 contains 12 residues. Germline trimming cut 3 bases from V and 12 bases from J; bases unmatched to any gene: 5. The DNA for the CDR3 is TGTGCCAGCAGCCAGGAGGACAGGAGGCAGTTCTTC. It codes for CASSQEDRRQFF.

The chain employs TRBV9 and TRBJ2-3; 7 bases are a match to TRBD1. The CDR3 is made up of 17 amino acids. Trimming took 0 bases from V and 2 from J; bases not matched to a gene: 9. Germline CDR1 and CDR2: SGDLS and YYNGEE. The CDR3 DNA reads as TGTGCCAGCAGCGTAGGAGGGGGCTTAGCCTTCACAGATACGCAGTATTTT. This gives the protein CASSVGGGLAFTDTQYF.

The rearrangement links TRBV9 to TRBJ2-7; D might be TRBD2 (6 bases). From germline, CDR1 is SGDLS and CDR2 YYNGEE. The CDR3 contains 16 residues. Trimming shortened V by 1 base and J by 4 bases, and 18 bases separated the two germline ends. The CDR3 loop reads CASSVQPGVKAYEQYF. In DNA form, the CDR3 reads TGTGCCAGCAGCGTACAGCCGGGAGTGAAGGCTTACGAGCAGTACTTC.

The V call is TRBV5-1, the J call TRBJ1-4; D may be TRBD1 (5 bases). The germline V gene encodes CDR1 SGHRS and CDR2 YFSETQ. The CDR3 has 15 residues. V dropped 4 bases and J dropped 0 bases, with 10 bases sitting between them. The CDR3: CASSQQGATNEKLFF. CDR3 bases: TGCGCCAGCAGCCAGCAGGGTGCAACTAATGAAAAACTGTTTTTT.

V gene TRBV25-1 combines with J gene TRBJ1-2; D unclear. Germline CDR1 MGHDK, CDR2 SYGVNS. V was shortened by 4 bases and J by 7 bases, with 19 bases between the two germline ends. This CDR3 is 15 amino acids long. CDR3 loop: CASSGRWAPGLGYTF. As DNA, the CDR3 is TGTGCCAGCAGTGGCAGGTGGGCCCCAGGACTTGGCTACACCTTC.

This chain links TRBV5-4 with TRBJ2-6; a weak D match, TRBD1 (7 bases). This CDR3 has 17 amino acids. The V gene lost 6 bases and the J gene lost 0 bases, with 16 bases spanning the gap. Germline CDR1 SGHNT, CDR2 YYREEE (reference sequence). The CDR3 here is CASTSGGTASGANVLTF. DNA of the CDR3: TGTGCCAGCACCTCAGGGGGGACTGCCTCTGGGGCCAACGTCCTGACTTTC.

The rearrangement joins TRBV19 to TRBJ2-1; D possibly corresponds to TRBD1 (6 bases). Germline lookup yields CDR1 LNHDA and CDR2 SQIVND (reference sequence). This CDR3 has 15 residues. Trimming cost V 2 bases and J 8 bases, with 16 bases left between them. CDR3 loop: CASSISTGGVYEQFF. The CDR3 nucleotides are TGTGCCAGTAGTATATCGACTGGGGGCGTTTATGAGCAGTTCTTC.

V is TRBV2 and J is TRBJ2-5, with 7 bases lining up with TRBD1. Trimming removed 8 bases from V and 0 bases from J; junction bases left unmatched: 3. The germline V gene has CDR1 SNHLY and CDR2 FYNNEI. CDR3 length: 13 residues. DNA of the CDR3: TGTGCCAGCGGGACAGAGTACCAAGAGACCCAGTACTTC. Translated, it gives CASGTEYQETQYF.

The chain is built from TRBV7-2 and TRBJ2-1; a weak D match, TRBD2 (5 bases). The V gene's germline CDR1 is SGHTA and CDR2 FQGNSA. CDR3 length: 16 amino acids. V was pared by 2 bases and J by 1 base, with 12 bases between. The CDR3 here is CASSLLLRESYNEQFF. The CDR3 DNA reads TGTGCCAGCAGCTTATTATTGAGGGAATCCTACAATGAGCAGTTCTTC.

This clone was observed at least ten times. This rearrangement joins TRBV5-4 to TRBJ1-6, with D maybe TRBD1 (5 bases). The CDR3 loop spans 16 amino acids. V shed 3 bases and J shed 5 bases, with 15 bases lying between them. The germline CDR1 and CDR2 sequences are SGHNT and YYREEE (reference sequence). For the CDR3, the DNA is TGTGCCAGCAGCTCCCCCACCTCGACAGATAATTCACCCCTCCACTTT. It yields the protein CASSSPTSTDNSPLHF.

This chain connects TRBV7-3 to TRBJ1-1; 9 bases line up with TRBD1. Trimming at V came to 5 bases and at J to 10 bases, leaving 5 bases not matched to a gene. The CDR3 runs 12 residues. Germline lookup yields CDR1 SGHTA and CDR2 FQGTGA. The CDR3 DNA reads TGTGCCAGCAGCCCGGGACAGGGAGTAGCTTTCTTT. Protein product: CASSPGQGVAFF.

V usage is TRBV9 and J usage is TRBJ2-3; 8 nucleotides match TRBD2. The CDR3 covers 20 residues. Germline values: CDR1 SGDLS, CDR2 YYNGEE. After removal of 0 bases from V and 4 bases from J, the junction contained 19 bases not matched to a gene. The CDR3 region is CASSVEDLRGAPRRADTQYF. The CDR3, as DNA: TGTGCCAGCAGCGTAGAAGATTTGCGGGGGGCGCCAAGGCGGGCAGATACGCAGTATTTT.

This rearrangement joins TRBV4-2 to TRBJ2-2; D is undetermined. Germline CDR1 is LGHNA and CDR2 is YNFKEQ. Trimming took 0 bases from V and 4 from J, leaving 15 bases between them. This CDR3 has 17 amino acids. The CDR3 loop is CASSQDRSIRFTGELFF. CDR3 nucleotides: TGTGCCAGCAGCCAAGATAGATCCATACGCTTCACCGGGGAGCTGTTTTTT.

V gene TRBV5-6 combines with J gene TRBJ2-3; no clear D. This CDR3 contains 13 residues. Trimming pared 0 bases from V and 8 bases from J, leaving 10 bases between. Germline assignment: CDR1 SGHDT and CDR2 YYEEEE. CDR3 amino acids: CASSLAAAGTQYF. The CDR3 DNA reads TGTGCCAGCAGCTTGGCCGCCGCAGGTACGCAGTATTTT.

J is TRBJ2-2 and V is TRBV9, with 11 bases lining up with TRBD2. V dropped 3 bases and J dropped 0; count of bases not matched to a gene: 4. The CDR3 is made up of 17 amino acids. Germline V gene lookup returns CDR1 SGDLS and CDR2 YYNGEE. CDR3 coding DNA: TGTGCCAGCAGCGAGAGACTAGCGGGGCCGAACACCGGGGAGCTGTTTTTT. The encoded protein is CASSERLAGPNTGELFF.